The clone carrying this T cell receptor beta chain was counted between two and nine times. Germline CDR1 is WNHNN and CDR2 is SYGVQD (reference sequence). This CDR3 has 17 amino acids. The V gene end was trimmed by 7 bases and the J gene end by 7 bases; junction bases not matched to a gene: 15. TCRdb re-called the RACE reads with MiXCR, one entry per CDR3 protein. Among roughly 120,000 distinct CDR3 sequences, about 13% were seen once, and the ten largest hold 0.92%. The record originates from a study of human T cells and chemical hapten exposure. Time point in this sample: patch test 1, 2 weeks after DPC sensitization. Treatment reported: therapeutic diphenylcyclopropenone sensitization with weekly scalp DPC. RNA extraction used unfractionated whole blood as the source of total RNA.

The sample in question was whole blood, obtained in connection with sensitization to the hapten diphenylcyclopropenone (DPC). This clonotype was sampled from a man between 18 and 35 years old with alopecia areata. Some clones in this sample may be carry-over from other donors' samples. The J gene is TRBJ1-6, the V gene TRBV10-1; 8 bases are a match to TRBD1. CDR3 sequence reads: CASTEPGRNRGNSPLHF. Here the CDR3 DNA reads TGCGCCAGCACCGAGCCCGGGAGAAACAGGGGGAATTCACCCCTCCACTTT.